One and the same sample provided the 14 T cell receptor beta chains below, sequenced in a study of T-cell reconstitution after alpha-beta-depleted transplantation in children. A TCRbeta library incorporating unique molecular identifiers was prepared. MiXCR, applied by TCRdb to the PCR reads, yields one record per CDR3 protein. The sample lists about 830,000 distinct CDR3 sequences, around 15% occurring once. This specimen was PBMCs, mostly from graft donor cells, taken 360 days after TCRalphabeta/CD19-depleted stem cell transplant. The receptors here all came from a male patient aged 5 to 17 who had a stem cell transplant for acute lymphoblastic leukemia, so the T cells may come from the graft donor.

This chain uses TRBV5-1 with TRBJ2-5; 9 nucleotides match TRBD1. CDR3 length: 14 amino acids. In germline, CDR1 is SGHRS, CDR2 YFSETQ. The V gene end was trimmed by 4 bases and the J gene end by 2 bases; junction bases not matched to a gene: 3. The CDR3 loop reads CASSKQGAQETQYF. CDR3 bases: TGCGCCAGCAGCAAACAGGGGGCTCAAGAGACCCAGTACTTC.

This clonotype was seen more than once but under ten times. The chain carries TRBV12-3 or TRBV12-4 and TRBJ1-5; D remains ambiguous. V lost 6 bases to trimming and J lost 9 bases, with 9 bases between them. The CDR3 runs to 11 residues. For the CDR3, the DNA is TGTGCCAGCAGCCTCTTAGGGCCCCAGCATTTT. This sequence encodes CASSLLGPQHF.

There are many counts of this clonotype. The junction departs from the called germline gene at one end, perhaps through a read error. The chain combines TRBV27 with TRBJ2-3; 7 bases match TRBD1. Germline V gene sequence: CDR1 MNHEY, CDR2 SMNVEV (reference sequence). The CDR3 has 13 residues. The CDR3 bases are TGCGCCGAGGGGGACAGAGCTACAGATACGCAGTATTTT. As protein: CAEGDRATDTQYF.

This chain connects TRBV18 to TRBJ1-1; D is perhaps TRBD1 (5 bases). The V end was cut by 2 bases, the J end by 1 base, with 8 bases between. This CDR3 spans 14 amino acids. CDR1 and CDR2 (germline): KGHSH, LQKENI. The CDR3 bases are TGTGCCAGCTCACCAGACAGACAGAACACTGAAGCTTTCTTT. Protein: CASSPDRQNTEAFF.

This clonotype was observed a handful of times. One end of the junction fails to match germline, which may point to a read error. The V gene is TRBV2, the J gene TRBJ2-1; no firm D call. The CDR3 consists of 12 residues. The V gene's germline CDR1 is SNHLY and CDR2 FYNNEI. This CDR3 is CASSESVPRPSF. In nucleotides, the CDR3 is TGTGCCAGCAGTGAATCCGTTCCGAGGCCTTCCTTC.

Only a few counts were recorded for this clonotype. The V and J genes are TRBV9 and TRBJ2-2; D remains ambiguous. The germline V gene encodes CDR1 SGDLS and CDR2 YYNGEE. This CDR3 is built from 17 residues. V shed 1 base and J shed 0 bases, with 13 bases lying between them. This chain's CDR3 is CASSVPSDGANTGELFF. For the CDR3, the DNA is TGTGCCAGCAGCGTACCATCCGACGGCGCGAACACCGGGGAGCTGTTTTTT.

This clonotype was picked up a small number of times. The gene calls are TRBV4-1 and TRBJ2-1; TRBD2 might be the D (6 bases). The V gene's germline CDR1 is MGHRA and CDR2 YSYEKL. The CDR3 consists of 17 residues. Deletions cut 0 bases from V and 4 bases from J, with 16 bases between. As DNA, the CDR3 is TGCGCCAGCAGCCAAGAGGGACTCCGAAGGGCATACAATGAGCAGTTCTTC. Translated, it gives CASSQEGLRRAYNEQFF.

This clonotype occurred a few times. The rearrangement joins TRBV5-4 to TRBJ2-7, with 13 bases fitting TRBD2. Germline trimming cut 0 bases from V and 0 bases from J; bases unmatched to any gene: 6. The CDR3 loop spans 18 amino acids. Germline CDR1 and CDR2: SGHNT and YYREEE (reference sequence). For the CDR3, the DNA is TGTGCCAGCAGCTTGGTGACTAGCGGGAGGTTCATCTCCTACGAGCAGTACTTC. Translating it yields CASSLVTSGRFISYEQYF.

This clonotype came up a few times. The chain uses TRBV7-2 and TRBJ2-1; 15 bases are a match to TRBD2. With 6 bases clipped from V and 1 base from J, the junction kept 19 bases outside the gene matches. Germline CDR1 is SGHTA and CDR2 is FQGNSA. This CDR3 is built from 22 residues. CDR3 nucleotide sequence: TGTGCCAGCAGTCGACAGGGGCCGGGACTAGCGGGAGGATGGGGGTCCTACAATGAGCAGTTCTTC. Its translation: CASSRQGPGLAGGWGSYNEQFF.

The CDR3 loop reads CSSQGGYEQYF. The CDR3 DNA is TGCAGTTCCCAGGGGGGCTACGAGCAGTACTTC. This chain connects TRBV20-1 to TRBJ2-7, with D possibly being TRBD1 (7 bases). CDR3 size: 11 residues. Germline CDR1 reads DFQATT; CDR2 reads SNEGSKA (reference sequence). V shed 8 bases and J shed 3 bases, with 11 bases lying between them.

The chain couples TRBV27 to TRBJ2-1; 8 positions agree with TRBD2. CDR1 is MNHEY, CDR2 SMNVEV, per germline (reference sequence). The CDR3 sequence is 14 residues long. The V and J ends lost 0 bases and 8 bases, in that order; junction bases with no gene match: 3. CDR3 bases: TGTGCCAGCAGTTTATCTCCCGGGGGGGATGAGCAGTTCTTC. Translating gives CASSLSPGGDEQFF.

This clonotype has more than one count but fewer than ten. The chain employs TRBV29-1 and TRBJ2-7, with a weak D call TRBD1 (6 bases). Trimming cost V 6 bases and J 2 bases, with 14 bases left between them. CDR3 size: 13 residues. CDR1 is SQVTM and CDR2 is ANQGSEA in the germline V gene. The CDR3 region is CSVGQHGTYEQYF. The DNA of the CDR3 is TGCAGCGTCGGACAGCACGGAACCTACGAGCAGTACTTC.

This clonotype was recorded a few times. The chain recombines TRBV5-6 with TRBJ2-7; 8 nucleotides align to TRBD1. CDR1 and CDR2 (germline): SGHDT, YYEEEE. V lost 4 bases, J lost 4 bases, and 10 bases stayed unmatched. This CDR3 has 15 residues. DNA for the CDR3: TGTGCCAGCAGCGGTACAGACAGGGGTTCTTACGAGCAGTACTTC. Encoded protein: CASSGTDRGSYEQYF.

This clonotype showed up many times. The chain recombines TRBV12-3 or TRBV12-4 with TRBJ1-1; 9 bases are a match to TRBD1. The CDR3 totals 13 residues. J lost 6 bases, V lost 7 bases, and 6 bases had no gene match. CDR3 nucleotide sequence: TGTGCCAGCAACTACAGGGGGCAGGCTGAAGCTTTCTTT. Protein product: CASNYRGQAEAFF.